This TCR beta chain was found in a study of identical twins. Study-level points and caveats: Where beta out-of-frame sequences were concerned, excess twin sharing was weaker.

The CDR3 has 12 residues. Trimming took off 1 base at V and 4 bases at J, with 7 bases between the two ends. The V gene's germline CDR1 is DFQATT and CDR2 SNEGSKA (reference sequence). A few counts support this clonotype. Its antigen is unidentified. TCRdb analysed the 5' RACE reads with MiXCR anew, one entry per CDR3 protein. The sample consists of hundreds of thousands of distinct CDR3 sequences, approximately 24% of them appearing once. This same sample was also part of a study on T cells expressing NK-cell markers.

The specimen sequenced was CD4+ T cells sorted from blood. The sequence derives from a woman aged 18-30 years in good health. The rearrangement joins TRBV20-1 to TRBJ1-1; D is unclear. This chain's CDR3 is CSARVLGTEAFF. Written as DNA, the CDR3 is TGCAGTGCTAGAGTTCTTGGCACTGAAGCTTTCTTT.